One sample yielded the 21 T cell receptor beta chains listed below, sequenced in a study of T-cell reconstitution after alpha-beta-depleted transplantation in children. Preparation of the TCRbeta library was carried out with unique molecular identifiers. MiXCR, applied by TCRdb to the PCR reads, yields one record per CDR3 protein. This table holds around 480,000 distinct CDR3 sequences, around a third found once. The input for sequencing was PBMCs from the stem cell graft donor, taken from the stem cell graft. These receptors were obtained from a human donor who donated a stem cell graft to a child with aplastic anemia.

This clonotype was counted ten times or more. The chain uses TRBV29-1 and TRBJ2-4; 7 bases map to TRBD2. Germline trimming cut 6 bases from V and 3 bases from J; bases unmatched to any gene: 5. The CDR3 is 13 amino acids. The germline V gene encodes CDR1 SQVTM and CDR2 ANQGSEA. The CDR3 spells CSVLAGDKNIQYF. The CDR3 DNA sequence: TGCAGCGTATTGGCGGGGGACAAAAACATTCAGTACTTC.

This rearrangement joins TRBV27 to TRBJ1-5; 7 bases match TRBD1. The CDR3 consists of 16 residues. V lost 5 bases, J lost 1 base, and 8 bases stayed unmatched. Germline V CDR1 and CDR2: MNHEY, SMNVEV (reference sequence). The CDR3 sequence is CASSPRQGESNQPQHF. The CDR3 region has the DNA TGTGCCAGCAGTCCCCGACAGGGAGAAAGCAATCAGCCCCAGCATTTT.

This clonotype was counted a few times. The genes are TRBV10-3 and TRBJ2-7, with D possibly being TRBD1 (6 bases). Germline V gives CDR1 ENHRY, CDR2 SYGVKD. The CDR3 loop spans 15 amino acids. V lost 3 bases to trimming and J lost 3 bases, with 15 bases between them. This CDR3 reads CAISDPGVSDYEQYV. The CDR3 DNA follows: TGTGCCATCAGTGACCCAGGGGTTTCGGACTACGAGCAGTACGTC.

This clonotype was picked up a small number of times. This rearrangement joins TRBV24-1 to TRBJ2-1, with no clear D. Germline CDR1 KGHDR, CDR2 SFDVKD. The CDR3 has 14 residues. V lost 3 bases and J 0 bases, leaving 5 bases between the germline ends. The CDR3 sequence is CATSDRDSYNEQFF. The CDR3 nucleotides read TGTGCCACCAGTGATAGAGACTCCTACAATGAGCAGTTCTTC.

In the case of this clonotype: Relative to the germline gene, one junction end is altered; a read error may explain this. This chain links TRBV18 with TRBJ2-5; 7 nucleotides line up with TRBD1. The V gene's germline CDR1 is KGHSH and CDR2 LQKENI. The CDR3 loop spans 15 amino acids. This CDR3 is CASSPQQGLQETQYF. The CDR3 bases are TGTGCCAGCTCTCCACAACAGGGGCTCCAAGAGACCCAGTACTTC. The full variable domain, in which reference TRBV18 and TRBJ2-5 provide the parts outside the CDR3, is NAGVMQNPRHLVRRRGQEARLRCSPMKGHSHVYWYRQLPEEGLKFMVYLQKENIIDESGMPKERFSAEFPKEGPSILRIQQVVRGDSAAYFCASSPQQGLQETQYFGPGTRLLVL.

This CDR3 is CSVGYNSNQPQHF. In DNA, the CDR3 is TGCAGCGTTGGGTATAATAGCAATCAGCCCCAGCATTTT. The rearrangement links TRBV29-1 to TRBJ1-5; D is undetermined. CDR1 is SQVTM, CDR2 ANQGSEA, per germline. V lost 4 bases, J lost 0 bases, and 7 bases lay in between. The CDR3 totals 13 residues.

The chain has TRBV9 and TRBJ2-1, with 10 bases matching TRBD1. This CDR3 region has 16 residues. V was pared by 0 bases and J by 6 bases, with 6 bases of the junction left unmatched. Looked up from germline, CDR1 is SGDLS and CDR2 is YYNGEE. Written as DNA, the CDR3 is TGTGCCAGCAGCGTAGGTAATTGGGACAGGGGCAATGAGCAGTTCTTC. It yields the protein CASSVGNWDRGNEQFF.

The chain couples TRBV4-2 to TRBJ1-4; 7 positions match TRBD1. The germline gives CDR1 LGHNA, CDR2 YNFKEQ. The CDR3 length is 19 residues. The V segment lost 0 bases and the J segment 2 bases; nucleotides outside the gene matches: 12. CDR3 sequence: CASSQDQNRGSKTNEKLFF. Here the CDR3 DNA reads TGTGCCAGCAGCCAAGATCAGAACAGGGGAAGTAAGACTAATGAAAAACTGTTTTTT.

CDR3 protein: CASRFSGGAGTEAFF. As DNA, the CDR3 is TGTGCCAGCAGATTCTCAGGGGGCGCGGGCACTGAAGCTTTCTTT. This chain connects TRBV6-5 to TRBJ1-1; 8 nucleotides match TRBD1. With V trimmed by 6 bases and J by 4 bases, 10 bases remained unmatched. CDR3 size: 15 residues. In germline, CDR1 is MNHEY, CDR2 SVGAGI.

This clonotype was picked up a small number of times. The rearrangement uses TRBV7-2 and TRBJ2-7; the D gene is possibly TRBD2 (5 bases). Trimming pared 5 bases from V and 4 bases from J, leaving 12 bases between. Germline V gives CDR1 SGHTA, CDR2 FQGNSA. CDR3 length: 13 residues. In DNA, the CDR3 is TGTGCCAGCAGCCTCCGTGGGAGATACGAGCAGTACTTC. Amino acids: CASSLRGRYEQYF.

The V gene is TRBV20-1, the J gene TRBJ1-5; TRBD1 matches at 9 bases. The CDR3 loop spans 14 amino acids. The V segment lost 3 bases and the J segment 4 bases; nucleotides outside the gene matches: 4. Germline CDR1 is DFQATT and CDR2 is SNEGSKA (reference sequence). For the CDR3, the DNA is TGCAGTGCTAGTCGGGACAGGGAAAATCAGCCCCAGCATTTT. The encoded protein is CSASRDRENQPQHF.

The chain uses TRBV7-8 and TRBJ1-1; TRBD1 might be the D (5 bases). Germline V gene data show CDR1 as SGHVS and CDR2 as FQNEAQ. V was cut by 8 bases and J by 8 bases, with 18 bases left in between. This CDR3 comprises 13 residues. CDR3 protein: CASRGRGGAEAFF. The CDR3 bases are TGTGCCAGCCGAGGGAGGGGCGGTGCGGAAGCTTTCTTT.

A few counts support this clonotype. The chain has TRBV12-3 or TRBV12-4 and TRBJ1-2, with D hard to call. The germline V and J ends were trimmed by 2 bases and 9 bases, with 10 bases remaining between them. The CDR3 is made up of 12 amino acids. CDR3 DNA sequence: TGTGCCAGCAGTTTATTGGGTATCAGCTACACCTTC. It specifies CASSLLGISYTF.

This clonotype was seen a handful of times. The chain uses TRBV11-3 and TRBJ2-3; D possibly corresponds to TRBD1 (5 bases). The CDR3 length is 14 residues. The V gene's germline CDR1 is SGHNT and CDR2 YENEEA. Trimming took off 1 base at V and 4 bases at J, with 9 bases between the two ends. CDR3 coding DNA: TGTGCCAGCAGCTTAGCAGGGATCGCAGATACGCAGTATTTT. This encodes CASSLAGIADTQYF.

This sequence joins TRBV24-1 and TRBJ2-1; 11 bases line up with TRBD1. The V gene's germline CDR1 is KGHDR and CDR2 SFDVKD. CDR3 length: 17 amino acids. Trimming at V came to 4 bases and at J to 6 bases, leaving 10 bases not matched to a gene. The CDR3 region is CATSETNRDRGANEQFF. DNA for the CDR3: TGTGCCACCAGTGAAACCAACCGGGACAGGGGGGCCAATGAGCAGTTCTTC.

The chain couples TRBV27 to TRBJ2-1; 14 bases agree with TRBD2. V trimming: 6 bases; J trimming: 2 bases; junction bases outside the gene matches: 9. The CDR3 is 18 amino acids. From germline, CDR1 is MNHEY and CDR2 SMNVEV (reference sequence). The CDR3 region has the DNA TGTGCCAGCAGCACGACTAGCGGGAGGGCCTTTCCCTACAATGAGCAGTTCTTC. This translates into CASSTTSGRAFPYNEQFF.

This clonotype was seen more than once but under ten times. The chain couples TRBV12-3 or TRBV12-4 to TRBJ1-6; TRBD1 matches at 7 bases. The CDR3 spans 16 residues. V dropped 5 bases and J dropped 12; count of bases not matched to a gene: 16. The CDR3 reads CASSQTGARSGGPLHF. The CDR3 coding sequence is TGTGCCAGCAGTCAAACAGGGGCTCGGTCGGGGGGACCCCTCCACTTT.

This clonotype appeared a few times. The CDR3 DNA reads as TGTGCCAGCAGCCCGGCCGGGGGGGCGAGAAGTTCACCCCTCCACTTT. This codes for CASSPAGGARSSPLHF. The chain uses TRBV5-6 and TRBJ1-6; maybe TRBD1 (6 bases). The CDR3 runs 16 residues. Germline lookup yields CDR1 SGHDT and CDR2 YYEEEE. Trimming took 4 bases from V and 9 from J, leaving 20 bases between them.

This clonotype was seen a single time. The chain recombines TRBV20-1 with TRBJ2-5, with TRBD2 identical over 10 bases. The CDR3 spans 15 residues. Trimming at V came to 3 bases and at J to 10 bases, leaving 14 bases not matched to a gene. Per the germline V gene, CDR1 is DFQATT and CDR2 is SNEGSKA (reference sequence). DNA for the CDR3: TGCAGTGCTAGCCTATTCGGACTAGCGGAAAAGCGCCAGTACTTC. Protein product: CSASLFGLAEKRQYF.

The genes are TRBV20-1 and TRBJ2-7, with 8 bases that match TRBD1. CDR3 size: 14 residues. Trimming removed 6 bases from V and 3 bases from J; junction bases left unmatched: 10. CDR1 is DFQATT and CDR2 is SNEGSKA in the germline V gene (reference sequence). The CDR3 nucleotides read TGCAGTGCCCCGGGATGGACAGGGATCTACGAGCAGTACTTC. Its protein product is CSAPGWTGIYEQYF.

The chain uses TRBV12-3 or TRBV12-4 and TRBJ2-3, with D unresolved. Trimming left V 5 bases short and J 10 bases short, with 28 bases between. CDR3 length: 17 residues. Written as DNA, the CDR3 is TGTGCCAGCAGTCCCACCTACGGAACTAACCTAAAAGAGGCGCAGTATTTT. Its protein is CASSPTYGTNLKEAQYF.